This T cell receptor (beta chain) was profiled in a study of regulatory T cells in long-lasting Graves disease. Study-wide results and caveats: Persistent disease was associated with favored TRBV28 usage and with favored use of TRBJ1-2 and TRBJ2-5. Patients with persistent disease shared 2,741 public clonotypes, outpacing the 966 shared by new patients. Tissue studied was limited to peripheral blood, excluding thyroid tissue.

Sample time point: persistent/refractory GD, antithyroid drugs over 5 years with positive TRAb. Extracted RNA from PBMCs served as the source of the TCR library. From each patient, around 8.9 milliliters of peripheral blood was drawn and collected into an EDTA anticoagulant tube. Turning to this clonotype: Its antigen remains unknown.

Arm-PCR with iRepertoire HTBI primers amplified the CDR3 regions for these TCR beta libraries. TCRdb called the multiplex PCR reads again in MiXCR, with one record for every CDR3 protein. The sample yields 300,000 to 500,000 distinct CDR3 sequences, more than 20% seen once. Trimming stripped 4 bases from V and 6 bases from J, with 19 bases between. This CDR3 contains 14 residues. Germline V gene sequence: CDR1 GTSNPN, CDR2 SVGIG (reference sequence). The rearrangement uses TRBV30 and TRBJ2-7; the D call may be TRBD1 or TRBD2 (5 bases each). This TCR was recovered from a female donor with Graves disease. The sample consisted of peripheral blood mononuclear cells (PBMCs), taken when the disease was refractory, from a patient treated with antithyroid drugs. The CDR3 DNA is TGTGCCTGGACCCCTGTTCGGGGCTCGTTCGAGCAGTACTTC. This sequence encodes CAWTPVRGSFEQYF.